The next 12 T cell receptor beta chains were all read from a single sample in a study of metastatic and nonmetastatic thyroid tumors. All patients were treatment-naive before thyroid surgery. TCRdb called clones again from the PCR reads with MiXCR. The table includes around 15,000 clones, 25% to 30% detected once. Sequencing input: blood. These receptors were taken from a female donor with papillary thyroid cancer or a benign thyroid nodule (not recorded which). Some clones in this sample may be carry-over from other donors' samples.

The chain combines TRBV30 with TRBJ1-5; perhaps TRBD1 as D (6 bases). Germline V gene lookup returns CDR1 GTSNPN and CDR2 SVGIG (reference sequence). Trimming left V 2 bases short and J 0 bases short, with 11 bases between. The CDR3 has 15 amino acids. The CDR3 nucleotides read TGTGCCTGGAGTATCCGGGACACTAGCAATCAGCCCCAGCATTTT. Translation: CAWSIRDTSNQPQHF.

The genes are TRBV2 and TRBJ2-1, with 9 bases fitting TRBD2. This CDR3 region has 15 residues. The germline CDR1 and CDR2 sequences are SNHLY and FYNNEI. V lost 6 bases to trimming and J lost 0 bases; unmatched junction nucleotides: 3. The CDR3 coding sequence is TGTGCCAGCAGAGAACTAGCGGGCTCCTACAATGAGCAGTTCTTC. It is translated as CASRELAGSYNEQFF.

The CDR3, as DNA: TGTGCCAGCAGCGCAACAGGGGTTGGTGGCTACACCTTC. Residues: CASSATGVGGYTF. The gene calls are TRBV11-3 and TRBJ1-2, with 7 bases fitting TRBD1. Germline V gives CDR1 SGHNT, CDR2 YENEEA. This CDR3 has 13 residues. With 5 bases clipped from V and 7 bases from J, the junction kept 7 bases outside the gene matches.

This clone was counted ten times or more. This may be a read error: a much more frequent sequence differs by one nucleotide. This chain uses TRBV5-6 with TRBJ2-7, with 10 bases fitting TRBD1. This CDR3 spans 15 amino acids. Germline-derived CDR1 and CDR2 are SGHDT and YYEEEE. The CDR3 DNA follows: TGTGCCAGCGGCCCAGGGTCGGGGGCCGGGACAGGGGAATCCTTC. Translating gives CASGPGSGAGTGESF. The full variable domain, its missing parts supplied by reference TRBV5-6 and TRBJ2-7, is DAGVTQSPTHLIKTRGQQVTLRCSPKSGHDTVSWYQQALGQGPQFIFQYYEEEERQRGNFPDRFSGHQFPNYSSELNVNALLLGDSALYLCASGPGSGAGTGESFGPGTRLTVT.

J is TRBJ2-6 and V is TRBV9, with unresolved D. V was pared by 2 bases and J by 0 bases, with 6 bases between. The CDR3 has 15 residues. In germline, CDR1 is SGDLS, CDR2 YYNGEE. The CDR3, as DNA: TGTGCCAGCAGCGTTCCAGGCTCTGGGGCCAACGTCCTGACTTTC. It yields the protein CASSVPGSGANVLTF. The full variable domain, completed using reference TRBV9 and TRBJ2-6, is DSGVTQTPKHLITATGQRVTLRCSPRSGDLSVYWYQQSLDQGLQFLIQYYNGEERAKGNILERFSAQQFPDLHSELNLSSLELGDSALYFCASSVPGSGANVLTFGAGSRLTVL.

By its share, this clone is medium-sized (0.01 to 0.1%). V and J are TRBV20-1 and TRBJ1-2; 9 bases align to TRBD1. CDR3 size: 13 residues. Looked up from germline, CDR1 is DFQATT and CDR2 is SNEGSKA (reference sequence). The V gene end was trimmed by 5 bases and the J gene end by 2 bases; junction bases not matched to a gene: 3. The CDR3 spells CSAEDRGNYGYTF. In DNA, the CDR3 is TGCAGTGCTGAGGACAGGGGCAACTATGGCTACACCTTC.

This clone is classed as medium-sized. The chain has TRBV19 and TRBJ1-6, with a possible D match to TRBD1 (5 bases). The V end was cut by 4 bases, the J end by 11 bases, with 21 bases between. Germline CDR1 and CDR2: LNHDA and SQIVND (reference sequence). The CDR3 spans 16 residues. The CDR3 sequence is CASSNSAGNFRAPLHF. CDR3 nucleotide sequence: TGTGCCAGTAGTAACTCGGCAGGGAACTTCAGGGCACCCCTCCACTTT.

The rearrangement uses TRBV7-3 and TRBJ2-1; the D gene is possibly TRBD2 (6 bases). Germline-derived CDR1 and CDR2 are SGHTA and FQGTGA. The V end was cut by 3 bases, the J end by 4 bases, with 13 bases between. The CDR3 has 15 residues. CDR3 in amino acids: CASSLVGGEYNEQFF. CDR3 DNA: TGTGCCAGCAGCTTGGTCGGAGGGGAGTACAATGAGCAGTTCTTC.

This clone ranks as medium-sized. The V call is TRBV30, the J call TRBJ2-1; D gene ambiguous. The CDR3 totals 14 residues. Looked up from germline, CDR1 is GTSNPN and CDR2 is SVGIG (reference sequence). Between the trimmed V and J ends, which lost 0 bases and 8 bases, there was a span of 14 bases. The CDR3 DNA sequence: TGTGCCTGGAGTGTAGTAAACCCTCACGATGAGCAGTTCTTC. This encodes CAWSVVNPHDEQFF.

Many counts were recorded for this clone. This chain joins TRBV7-9 and TRBJ2-5; D uncertain. The CDR3 sequence is 14 residues long. V lost 1 base and J lost 1, with 7 bases in between. The germline gives CDR1 SEHNR, CDR2 FQNEAQ (reference sequence). CDR3 amino acids: CASSLGTIQETQYF. In nucleotides, the CDR3 is TGTGCCAGCAGCTTAGGTACTATCCAAGAGACCCAGTACTTC.

This clone was counted a few times. It is unclear where the CDR3 begins or ends on the DNA, so no DNA is shown, and the CDR3 is as TCRdb lists it. V and J are TRBV29-1 and TRBJ1-5. The CDR3 contains 12 residues when both ends are counted. In germline, CDR1 is SQVTM, CDR2 ANQGSEA. The CDR3 spells CSVRTSGQPQHF.

V and J are TRBV11-1 and TRBJ2-1, with 10 bases that match TRBD2. From germline, CDR1 is SGHAT and CDR2 FQDESV (reference sequence). Losses at the gene ends were 1 base for V and 8 bases for J; bases not matched to a gene: 8. This CDR3 is 16 amino acids long. The CDR3 DNA reads as TGTGCCAGCAGCTTAGTAGCACTAGCGGGATTCCATGAGCAGTTCTTC. Residues: CASSLVALAGFHEQFF.